The next 14 T cell receptor beta chains were all read from a single sample in a study of T cell changes during pregnancy in multiple sclerosis. Some clones are missing from TCRdb's copy, which holds only in-frame ones; the method was immunoSEQ multiplex PCR. Here the sample spans some 76,000 clones, around 90% being singletons. Sequencing used CD4+ T cells from peripheral blood mononuclear cells, obtained after pregnancy. These receptors all stem from a female donor with multiple sclerosis, enrolled in a pregnancy study.

The chain has TRBV19 and TRBJ1-5; TRBD1 matches at 7 bases. From germline, CDR1 is LNHDA and CDR2 SQIVND (reference sequence). CDR3 size: 14 residues. J gave up 7 bases and V 3 bases, and 6 bases lay outside the gene matches. The CDR3 loop reads CASSIQGGGQPQHF. CDR3 nucleotide sequence: TGTGCCAGTAGTATTCAAGGGGGCGGGCAGCCCCAGCATTTT.

The genes are TRBV7-9 and TRBJ1-5; TRBD1 is a possible D gene (6 bases). Trimming shortened V by 1 base and J by 7 bases, and 11 bases separated the two germline ends. This CDR3 has 14 amino acids. Germline V gene lookup returns CDR1 SEHNR and CDR2 FQNEAQ (reference sequence). The CDR3 reads CASSLGAGDQPQHF. The CDR3, as DNA: TGTGCCAGCAGCTTAGGGGCAGGGGACCAGCCCCAGCATTTT.

V and J are TRBV19 and TRBJ1-1; TRBD1 is a possible D gene (5 bases). Germline V gives CDR1 LNHDA, CDR2 SQIVND (reference sequence). The CDR3 has 14 amino acids. V dropped 3 bases and J dropped 1 base, with 9 bases sitting between them. This CDR3 reads CASSMGDSNTEAFF. The DNA of the CDR3 is TGTGCCAGTAGTATGGGGGACTCGAACACTGAAGCTTTCTTT.

This chain uses TRBV5-1 with TRBJ1-2; D may be TRBD1 (6 bases). Trimming removed 4 bases at V and 2 bases at J, with 12 bases between. The germline V gene has CDR1 SGHRS and CDR2 YFSETQ. This CDR3 region has 14 residues. The DNA of the CDR3 is TGCGCCAGCAGCCAGGTGACAGGCAACTATGGCTACACCTTC. Translated: CASSQVTGNYGYTF.

The chain recombines TRBV7-9 with TRBJ2-7; TRBD1 matches at 7 bases. Per germline, CDR1 SEHNR and CDR2 FQNEAQ (reference sequence). V lost 5 bases, J lost 4 bases, and 20 bases stayed unmatched. The CDR3 is 18 residues long. CDR3 DNA: TGTGCCAGCAGCCTCGCTAGGGTAGTGACAGGGAACCGTTACGAGCAGTACTTC. It yields the protein CASSLARVVTGNRYEQYF.

This clone turned up a few times. This sequence joins TRBV7-2 and TRBJ2-7; 11 bases line up with TRBD2. J gave up 4 bases and V 1 base, and 6 bases lay outside the gene matches. There are 16 residues in the CDR3. The germline gives CDR1 SGHTA, CDR2 FQGNSA. Here the CDR3 reads CASSLESSGGAYEQYF. The DNA for the CDR3 is TGTGCCAGCAGCTTAGAGAGTAGCGGGGGGGCTTACGAGCAGTACTTC.

This clone was counted once. Other DNA sequences from this sample encode an identical CDR3 as well. The rearrangement joins TRBV5-1 to TRBJ1-5, with TRBD1 matching 7 bases. CDR3 length: 15 amino acids. The V and J ends lost 0 bases and 7 bases, in that order; junction bases with no gene match: 7. CDR1 SGHRS and CDR2 YFSETQ come from the germline V gene. The CDR3 region is CASSLEGQGDQPQHF. The CDR3, as DNA: TGCGCCAGCAGCTTGGAGGGGCAGGGGGACCAGCCCCAGCATTTT.

V gene TRBV5-6 combines with J gene TRBJ1-1, with 7 bases that match TRBD1. Germline V gene data show CDR1 as SGHDT and CDR2 as YYEEEE. This CDR3 has 15 amino acids. V lost 0 bases, J lost 2 bases, and 4 bases stayed unmatched. CDR3 coding DNA: TGTGCCAGCAGCTTGGGAGGGGGCTTAAACACTGAAGCTTTCTTT. Translating it yields CASSLGGGLNTEAFF.

This clone was counted once. The rearrangement uses TRBV5-1 and TRBJ1-5, with D possibly matching TRBD1 (6 bases). The V end was cut by 0 bases, the J end by 5 bases, with 12 bases between. Germline V gene lookup returns CDR1 SGHRS and CDR2 YFSETQ. This CDR3 region has 15 residues. The CDR3 DNA reads as TGCGCCAGCAGCTTGGCCGGGACATCCGATCAGCCCCAGCATTTT. Amino acid sequence: CASSLAGTSDQPQHF. The whole variable domain, filled in from reference TRBV5-1 and TRBJ1-5, reads KAGVTQTPRYLIKTRGQQVTLSCSPISGHRSVSWYQQTPGQGLQFLFEYFSETQRNKGNFPGRFSGRQFSNSRSEMNVSTLELGDSALYLCASSLAGTSDQPQHFGDGTRLSIL.

V gene TRBV5-1 combines with J gene TRBJ1-3; tentatively, D is TRBD1 (6 bases). Germline-derived CDR1 and CDR2 are SGHRS and YFSETQ. The CDR3 is 17 residues long. Trimming pared 0 bases from V and 0 bases from J, leaving 13 bases between. The CDR3 loop reads CASSLVGARASGNTIYF. Written as DNA, the CDR3 is TGCGCCAGCAGCTTGGTGGGGGCCCGGGCCTCTGGAAACACCATATATTTT.

This chain uses TRBV5-1 with TRBJ1-1, with a weak D call TRBD1 (5 bases). Germline lookup yields CDR1 SGHRS and CDR2 YFSETQ. The CDR3 has 15 residues. Trimming removed 0 bases from V and 5 bases from J, with 14 bases in between. Written as DNA, the CDR3 is TGCGCCAGCAGCTTGGAGGGGATGGAGGGGACTGAAGCTTTCTTT. Translated, it gives CASSLEGMEGTEAFF.

The chain recombines TRBV6-6 with TRBJ2-2; no clear D. The V end lost 7 bases, the J end lost 0 bases, and 6 bases lay between the germline ends. Germline CDR1 is MNHNY and CDR2 is SVGAGI (reference sequence). The CDR3 is 13 amino acids. The CDR3, as DNA: TGTGCCAGCAAGCCCGCGAACACCGGGGAGCTGTTTTTT. The encoded protein is CASKPANTGELFF.

V is TRBV15 and J is TRBJ2-5, with TRBD1 identical over 9 bases. The end of the DNA fits TRBJ2-7 better, so the J call may be wrong. This CDR3 contains 15 residues. The V gene's germline CDR1 is LNHNV and CDR2 YYDKDF (reference sequence). For the CDR3, the DNA is TGTGCCACCAGCAGAGAGGCTGGGACAGGGCACGAGCAGTACTTC. It specifies CATSREAGTGHEQYF.

The chain has TRBV19 and TRBJ2-6, with a possible D match to TRBD2 (5 bases). Germline lookup yields CDR1 LNHDA and CDR2 SQIVND (reference sequence). V shed 3 bases and J shed 1 base, with 22 bases lying between them. This CDR3 spans 20 amino acids. CDR3 DNA sequence: TGTGCCAGTAGTATGTACCAAGTTCGGCGGCGGGTTTCTGGGGCCAACGTCCTGACTTTC. It encodes CASSMYQVRRRVSGANVLTF.